Described below is a single T cell receptor beta chain sequence and its context. What this receptor recognizes is not known. Base-call qualities are not available, and no considerably larger clone is one nucleotide away. The data stem from a study of somatic mutations in cytotoxic T cells in rheumatoid arthritis (dated by TCRdb to about 2017). Background on the whole study: Patient peripheral blood (around 30 ml EDTA) was drawn right after diagnosis and before any treatment started. Some T-cell populations stained with V beta antibodies were sorted by flow on a FACSAria II or Sony SH800 to nearly 100% purity, with sorted V beta1+ cells additionally subjected to TCRB sequencing. The study asked whether expanded CD8+ T-cell clones in newly diagnosed, untreated rheumatoid arthritis carry somatic mutations, and used TCRB deep sequencing to characterize clonality. For 65 to 70 rheumatoid arthritis patients and 20 or so healthy controls, TCRB deep sequencing was carried out. Patient and control groups had essentially identical median ages. On the study overall, not on this receptor specifically: Viral specificity could not be ruled out by absence from virus-specific databases, and the antigen targets of the expanded CD8+ clones remained unknown. Healthy controls showed no age-related increase in CD8+ clonality, whereas patients did (Spearman r ~ 0.49). The finding that TRBV07 was slightly underrepresented in patients was left unadjusted for multiple comparisons. Several identical CD8+ TCRB sequences were found in both blood and synovial fluid, and in about an eighth of the 65 patients the largest CD8+ clone exceeded 20% of CD8+ cells. There was no significant difference in CD8+ T-cell clonality between rheumatoid arthritis patients and age-matched healthy controls.

Genomic DNA underwent TCRB CDR3 sequencing using the immunoSEQ assay. On the authors' methods: When patient CD8+ clones exceeding 1% were checked against published virus-specific TCRB sequences, only a few matched. Analyses were restricted to productive TCRB rearrangements. A clone was defined by a unique TCRB CDR3 sequence, and clonality was computed as a productive clonality index based on Shannon entropy. Repertoire overlap for a pair of samples was computed from each clone's template counts relative to total templates per sample. Flow cytometry-measured V-gene usage correlated with V-gene usage from TCRB sequencing, with a Spearman r of roughly 0.61. Entries here come from immuneACCESS through TCRdb and include only in-frame sequences with V and J called. Some clones fail to appear in such tables; in the studies checked, an unresolved V gene covers under half of the shortfall, and the cause of the remainder is unknown. D and trimming were read from the DNA, whereas the V and J calls and clone size are those reported in that table. Here the sample has approximately 14,000 clones; less than 85% occur a single time. The ten most abundant clones make up 13% to 15% of the sample.

V is pared back by 2 bases and J by 4 bases, with 14 bases lying between the germline termini. The CDR3 covers 15 residues, taking in both the cysteine and the phenylalanine. Only the CDR3 region is kept as DNA, spanning 45 bases read in frame from base 1. Looking up the germline V gene (reference sequence) yields CDR1 MNHNY and CDR2 SVGAGI. On an AutoMACS, CD4+ and CD8+ cells were isolated via positive magnetic bead selection, and their purity was verified by flow cytometry. A TCR V beta antibody panel was used in flow cytometry to screen first for clonal expansions, which were then characterized by TCRB deep sequencing of sorted CD8+ fractions. Peripheral blood mononuclear cells were obtained using density gradient separation with Ficoll-Paque PLUS. Nucleospin Tissue or Tissue XS kits were used to extract DNA from CD4-enriched, CD8-enriched or PBMC samples, and a Qubit 2.0 fluorometer was used for quantification.

The sequence came from an adult with rheumatoid arthritis. The rearrangement joined TRBV6-6 to TRBJ1-1; the best D guess is TRBD1, with 5 bases matching. The sample comprised CD8+ T cells sorted from blood. The CDR3 region has the sequence CASSYAMTVSTEAFF. At the DNA level, the sequence is TGTGCCAGCAGTTACGCGATGACAGTGAGCACTGAAGCTTTCTTT.